This T cell receptor (beta chain) was obtained from a study of cytomegalovirus exposure and HLA in healthy donors. The study's findings and limits: The investigators catalogued about 170 TCR beta chains as cytomegalovirus-associated.

The germline V and J ends were trimmed by 1 base and 6 bases, with 9 bases remaining between them. Germline V gene sequence: CDR1 MNHNS, CDR2 SASEGT. The CDR3 covers 13 residues. Points on this clone: Its antigen is currently unknown.

Researchers ran the PCR with 60 Vbeta and 13 Jbeta primers. Authors' methods: In a later analysis, around 10 million of about 80 million unique beta chains occurred in at least two donors. Here immunoSEQ multiplex PCR was the method, and the copy in TCRdb shows in-frame clones only, minus some. V, J and clone size are taken as reported in that table, and D and trimming were inferred from the DNA itself. The repertoire has some 250,000 clones, roughly 82% of them found once; the top ten carry 5.4%. The sample consisted of PBMCs. The chain recombines TRBV6-1 with TRBJ1-2; D remains unclear. The receptor comes from a woman in her thirties or forties in good health and CMV-seropositive. The CDR3 region is CASSEVGNNGYTF. CDR3 bases: TGTGCCAGCAGTGAAGTCGGGAATAATGGCTACACCTTC.